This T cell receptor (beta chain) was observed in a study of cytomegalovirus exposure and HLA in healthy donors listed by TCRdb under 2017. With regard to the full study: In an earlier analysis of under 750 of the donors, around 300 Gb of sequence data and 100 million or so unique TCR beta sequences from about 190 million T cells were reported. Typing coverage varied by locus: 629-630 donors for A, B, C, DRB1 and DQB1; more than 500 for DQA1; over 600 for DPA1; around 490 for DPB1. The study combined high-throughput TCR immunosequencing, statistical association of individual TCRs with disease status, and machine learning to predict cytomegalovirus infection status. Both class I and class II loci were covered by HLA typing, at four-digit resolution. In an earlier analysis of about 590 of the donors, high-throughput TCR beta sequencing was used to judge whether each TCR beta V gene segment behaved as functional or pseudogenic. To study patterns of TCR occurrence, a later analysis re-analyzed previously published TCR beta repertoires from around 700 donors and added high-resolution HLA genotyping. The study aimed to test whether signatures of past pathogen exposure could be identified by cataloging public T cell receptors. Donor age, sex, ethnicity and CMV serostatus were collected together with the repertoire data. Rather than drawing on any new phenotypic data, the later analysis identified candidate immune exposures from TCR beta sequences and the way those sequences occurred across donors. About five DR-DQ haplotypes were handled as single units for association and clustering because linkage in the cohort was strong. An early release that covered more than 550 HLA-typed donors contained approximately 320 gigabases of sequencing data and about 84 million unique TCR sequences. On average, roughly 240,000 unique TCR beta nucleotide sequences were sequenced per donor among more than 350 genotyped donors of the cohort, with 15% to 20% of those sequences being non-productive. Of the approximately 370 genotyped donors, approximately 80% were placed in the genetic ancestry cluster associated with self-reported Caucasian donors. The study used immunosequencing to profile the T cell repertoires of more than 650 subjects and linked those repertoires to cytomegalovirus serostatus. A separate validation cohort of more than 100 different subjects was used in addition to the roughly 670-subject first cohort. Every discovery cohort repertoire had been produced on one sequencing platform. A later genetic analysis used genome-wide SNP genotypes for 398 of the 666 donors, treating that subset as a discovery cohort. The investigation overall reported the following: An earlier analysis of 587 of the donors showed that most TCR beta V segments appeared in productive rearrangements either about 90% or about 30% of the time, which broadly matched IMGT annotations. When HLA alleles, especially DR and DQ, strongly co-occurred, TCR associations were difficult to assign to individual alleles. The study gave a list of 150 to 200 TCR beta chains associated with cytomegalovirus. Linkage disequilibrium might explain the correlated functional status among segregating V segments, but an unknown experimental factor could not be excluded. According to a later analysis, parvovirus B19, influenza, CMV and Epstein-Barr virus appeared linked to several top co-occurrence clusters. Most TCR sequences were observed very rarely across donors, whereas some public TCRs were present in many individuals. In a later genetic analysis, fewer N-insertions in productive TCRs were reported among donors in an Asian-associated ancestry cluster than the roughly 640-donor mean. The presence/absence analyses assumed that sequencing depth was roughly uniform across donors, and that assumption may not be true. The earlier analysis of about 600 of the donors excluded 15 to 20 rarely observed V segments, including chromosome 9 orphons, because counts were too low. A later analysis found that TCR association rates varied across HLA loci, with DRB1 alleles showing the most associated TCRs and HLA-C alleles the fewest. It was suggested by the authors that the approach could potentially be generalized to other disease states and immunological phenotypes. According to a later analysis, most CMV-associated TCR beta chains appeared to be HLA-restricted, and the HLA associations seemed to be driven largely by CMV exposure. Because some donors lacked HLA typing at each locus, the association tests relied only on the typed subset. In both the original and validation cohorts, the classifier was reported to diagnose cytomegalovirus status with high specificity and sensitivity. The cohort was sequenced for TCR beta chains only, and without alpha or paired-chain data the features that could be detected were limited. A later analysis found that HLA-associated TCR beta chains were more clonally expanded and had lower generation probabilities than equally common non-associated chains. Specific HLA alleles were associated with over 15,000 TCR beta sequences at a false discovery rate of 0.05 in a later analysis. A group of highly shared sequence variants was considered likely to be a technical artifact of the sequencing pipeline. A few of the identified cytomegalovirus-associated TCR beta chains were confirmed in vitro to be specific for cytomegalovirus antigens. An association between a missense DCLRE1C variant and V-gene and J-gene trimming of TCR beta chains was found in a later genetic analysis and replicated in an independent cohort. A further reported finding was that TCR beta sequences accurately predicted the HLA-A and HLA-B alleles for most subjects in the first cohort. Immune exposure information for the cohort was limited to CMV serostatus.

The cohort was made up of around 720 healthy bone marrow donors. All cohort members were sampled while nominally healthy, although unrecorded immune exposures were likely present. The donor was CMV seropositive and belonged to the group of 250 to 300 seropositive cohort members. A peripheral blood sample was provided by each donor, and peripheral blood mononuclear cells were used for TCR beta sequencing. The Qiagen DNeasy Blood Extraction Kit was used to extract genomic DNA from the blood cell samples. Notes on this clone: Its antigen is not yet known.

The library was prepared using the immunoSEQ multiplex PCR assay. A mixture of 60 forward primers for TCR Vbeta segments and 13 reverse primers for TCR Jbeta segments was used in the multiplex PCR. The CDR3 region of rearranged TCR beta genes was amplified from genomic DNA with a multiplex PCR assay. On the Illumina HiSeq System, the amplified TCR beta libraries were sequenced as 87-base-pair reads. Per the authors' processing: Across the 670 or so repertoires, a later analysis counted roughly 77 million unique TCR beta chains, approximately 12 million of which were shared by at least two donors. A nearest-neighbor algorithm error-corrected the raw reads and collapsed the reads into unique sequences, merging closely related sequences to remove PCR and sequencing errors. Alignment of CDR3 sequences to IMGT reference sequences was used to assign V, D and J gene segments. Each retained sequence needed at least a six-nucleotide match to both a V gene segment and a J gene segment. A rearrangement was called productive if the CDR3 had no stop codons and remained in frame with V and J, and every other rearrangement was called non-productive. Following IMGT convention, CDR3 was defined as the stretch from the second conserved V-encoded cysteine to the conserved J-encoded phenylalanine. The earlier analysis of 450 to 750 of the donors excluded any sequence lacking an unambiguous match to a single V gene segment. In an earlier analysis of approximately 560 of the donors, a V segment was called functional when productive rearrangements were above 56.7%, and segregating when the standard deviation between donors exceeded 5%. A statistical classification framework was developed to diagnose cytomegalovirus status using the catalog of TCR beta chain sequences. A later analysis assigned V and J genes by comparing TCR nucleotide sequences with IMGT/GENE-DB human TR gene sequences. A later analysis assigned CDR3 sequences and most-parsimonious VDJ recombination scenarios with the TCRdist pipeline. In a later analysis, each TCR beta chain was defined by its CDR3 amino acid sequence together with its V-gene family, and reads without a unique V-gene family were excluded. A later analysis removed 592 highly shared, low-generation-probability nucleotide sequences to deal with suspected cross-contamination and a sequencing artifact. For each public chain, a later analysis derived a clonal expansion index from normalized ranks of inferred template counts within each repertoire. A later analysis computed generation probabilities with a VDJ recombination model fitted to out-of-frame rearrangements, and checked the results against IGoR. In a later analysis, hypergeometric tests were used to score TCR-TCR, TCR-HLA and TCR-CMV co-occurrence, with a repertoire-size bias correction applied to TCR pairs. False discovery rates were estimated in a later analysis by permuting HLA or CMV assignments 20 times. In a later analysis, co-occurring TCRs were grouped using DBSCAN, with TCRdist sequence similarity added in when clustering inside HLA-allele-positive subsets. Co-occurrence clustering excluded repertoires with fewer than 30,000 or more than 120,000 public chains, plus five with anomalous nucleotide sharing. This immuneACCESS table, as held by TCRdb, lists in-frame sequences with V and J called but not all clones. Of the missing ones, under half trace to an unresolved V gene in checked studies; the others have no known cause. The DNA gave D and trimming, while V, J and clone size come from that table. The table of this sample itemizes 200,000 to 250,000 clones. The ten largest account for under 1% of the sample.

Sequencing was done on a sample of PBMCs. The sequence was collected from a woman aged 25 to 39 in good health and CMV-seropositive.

The CDR3 here reads CASSFIAGGEETQYF. The base sequence is TGCGCCAGCAGTTTTATAGCGGGAGGTGAAGAGACCCAGTACTTC. The receptor chain draws on TRBV4-3 and TRBJ2-5; 10 bases in the junction line up with TRBD2. The germline V gene sets CDR1 to LGHNA and CDR2 to YSLEER. The CDR3 goes from the cysteine to the phenylalanine over 15 residues. The DNA shown is the 45-base CDR3, in frame from base 1. V trim: 6 bases; J trim: 3 bases; unmatched bases: 7.